This T cell receptor (beta chain) is drawn from a study of blood T cell repertoires in COVID-19. CDR3 length: 14 amino acids. Germline CDR1 reads KGHSH; CDR2 reads LQKENI. V lost 6 bases, J lost 4 bases, and 8 bases stayed unmatched. Residents of 20 to 25 US areas, aged roughly 18 to 89 years, made up the participants. Per the study methods: Estimated nucleated cell counts came from reference gene primer amplification. Assay: immunoSEQ multiplex PCR; the TCRdb copy retains only in-frame clones and omits some. Clonal size and the V and J genes are those of that table, whereas D and trimming came from the DNA. This sample carries 330,000 or so clones, 80% to 90% of them seen once, and the ten largest clones take about 4.7%.

The sequenced material came from PBMCs or T cells enriched from blood (not recorded which). The rearrangement joins TRBV18 to TRBJ2-5, with 7 nucleotides matching TRBD2. This clonotype was sampled from a man aged 30-40 years who had recovered from COVID-19. In nucleotides, the CDR3 is TGTGCCAGCTCCCCAGTTCCGGGGGGAGAGACCCAGTACTTC. Its translation: CASSPVPGGETQYF.